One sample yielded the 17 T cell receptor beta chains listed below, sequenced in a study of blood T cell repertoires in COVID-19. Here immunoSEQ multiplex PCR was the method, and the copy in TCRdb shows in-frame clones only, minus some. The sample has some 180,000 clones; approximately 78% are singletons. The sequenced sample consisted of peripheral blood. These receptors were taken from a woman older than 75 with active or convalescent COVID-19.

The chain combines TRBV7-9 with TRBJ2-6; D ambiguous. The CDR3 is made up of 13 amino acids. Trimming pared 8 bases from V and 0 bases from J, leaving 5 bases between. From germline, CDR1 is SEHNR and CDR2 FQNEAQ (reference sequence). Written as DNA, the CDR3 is TGTGCCAGCGGCGGCTCTGGGGCCAACGTCCTGACTTTC. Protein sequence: CASGGSGANVLTF.

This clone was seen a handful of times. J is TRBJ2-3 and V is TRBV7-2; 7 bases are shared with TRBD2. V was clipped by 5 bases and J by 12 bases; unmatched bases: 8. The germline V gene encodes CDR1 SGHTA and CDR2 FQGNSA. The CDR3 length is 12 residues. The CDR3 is CASSATLAAQYF. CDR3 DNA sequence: TGTGCCAGCAGCGCGACGCTAGCGGCCCAGTATTTT.

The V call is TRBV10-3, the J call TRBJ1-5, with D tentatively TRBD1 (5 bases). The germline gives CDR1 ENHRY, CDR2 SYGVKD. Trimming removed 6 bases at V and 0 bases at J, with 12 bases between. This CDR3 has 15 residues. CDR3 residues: CAISDGTDSNQPQHF. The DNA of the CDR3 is TGTGCCATCAGCGACGGGACTGATAGCAATCAGCCCCAGCATTTT.

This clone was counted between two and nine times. The CDR3 coding sequence is TGTGCCAGCAGTGAAAAGGTCGCCAGGGTTGATAATGAAAAACTGTTTTTT. It translates to CASSEKVARVDNEKLFF. The chain joins TRBV6-1 to TRBJ1-4; weak D call: TRBD1 (5 bases). The CDR3 consists of 17 residues. Germline V lookup: CDR1 MNHNS, CDR2 SASEGT. Deletions cut 2 bases from V and 4 bases from J, with 17 bases between.

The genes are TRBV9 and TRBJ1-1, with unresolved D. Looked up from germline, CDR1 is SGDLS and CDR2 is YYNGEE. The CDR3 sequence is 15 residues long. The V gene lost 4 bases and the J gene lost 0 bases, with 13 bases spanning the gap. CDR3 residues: CASSTRVTMNTEAFF. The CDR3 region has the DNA TGTGCCAGCAGCACTCGGGTCACTATGAACACTGAAGCTTTCTTT.

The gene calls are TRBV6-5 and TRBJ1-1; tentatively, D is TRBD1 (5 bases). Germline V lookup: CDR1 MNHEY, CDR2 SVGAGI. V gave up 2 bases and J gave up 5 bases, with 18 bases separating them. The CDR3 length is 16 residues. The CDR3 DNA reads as TGTGCCAGCAGTTACCTACAGGCACGCCGCGGAACTGAAGCTTTCTTT. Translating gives CASSYLQARRGTEAFF.

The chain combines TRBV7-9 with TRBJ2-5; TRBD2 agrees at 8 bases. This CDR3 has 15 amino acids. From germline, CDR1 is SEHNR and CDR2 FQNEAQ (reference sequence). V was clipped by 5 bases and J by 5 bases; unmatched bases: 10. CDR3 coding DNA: TGTGCCAGCAGCATCGGGACTAGTCGGGAGGAGACCCAGTACTTC. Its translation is CASSIGTSREETQYF. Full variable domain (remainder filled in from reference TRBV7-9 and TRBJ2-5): DTGVSQNPRHKITKRGQNVTFRCDPISEHNRLYWYRQTLGQGPEFLTYFQNEAQLEKSRLLSDRFSAERPKGSFSTLEIQRTEQGDSAMYLCASSIGTSREETQYFGPGTRLLVL.

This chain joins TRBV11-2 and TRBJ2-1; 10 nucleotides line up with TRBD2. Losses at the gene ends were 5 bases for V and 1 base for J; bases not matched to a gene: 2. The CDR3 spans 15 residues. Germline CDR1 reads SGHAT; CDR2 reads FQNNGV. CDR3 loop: CASSLSGGSYNEQFF. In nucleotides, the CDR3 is TGTGCCAGCAGCCTTAGCGGGGGGTCCTACAATGAGCAGTTCTTC.

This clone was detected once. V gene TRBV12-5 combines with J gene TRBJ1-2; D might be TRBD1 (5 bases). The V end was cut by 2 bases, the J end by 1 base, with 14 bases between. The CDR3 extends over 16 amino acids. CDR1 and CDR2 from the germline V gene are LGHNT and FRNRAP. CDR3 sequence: CASGLSTATLNYGYTF. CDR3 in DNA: TGTGCTAGTGGTTTGTCGACAGCTACTCTTAACTATGGCTACACCTTC. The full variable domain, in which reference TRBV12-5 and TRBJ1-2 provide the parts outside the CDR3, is DARVTQTPRHKVTEMGQEVTMRCQPILGHNTVFWYRQTMMQGLELLAYFRNRAPLDDSGMPKDRFSAEMPDATLATLKIQPSEPRDSAVYFCASGLSTATLNYGYTFGSGTRLTVV.

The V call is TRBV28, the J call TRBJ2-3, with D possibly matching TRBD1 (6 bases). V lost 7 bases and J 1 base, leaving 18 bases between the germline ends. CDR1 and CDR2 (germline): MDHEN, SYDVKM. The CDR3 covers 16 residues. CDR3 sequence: CASTILGRQGTDTQYF. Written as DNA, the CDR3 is TGTGCCAGCACCATATTAGGTCGACAGGGCACAGATACGCAGTATTTT.

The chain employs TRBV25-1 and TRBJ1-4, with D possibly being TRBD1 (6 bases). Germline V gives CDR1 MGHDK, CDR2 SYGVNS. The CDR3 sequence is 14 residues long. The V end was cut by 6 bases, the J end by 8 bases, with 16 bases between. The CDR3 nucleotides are TGTGCCAGCAGCGTACAGGGCGGAGGCGAAAAACTGTTTTTT. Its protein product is CASSVQGGGEKLFF.

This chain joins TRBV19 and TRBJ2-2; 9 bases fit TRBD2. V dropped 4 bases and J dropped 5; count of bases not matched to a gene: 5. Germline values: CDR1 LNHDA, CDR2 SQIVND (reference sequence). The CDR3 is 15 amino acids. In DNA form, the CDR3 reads TGTGCCAGTAGTAAGGGGCTAGCGGGGACCGGGGAGCTGTTTTTT. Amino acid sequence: CASSKGLAGTGELFF.

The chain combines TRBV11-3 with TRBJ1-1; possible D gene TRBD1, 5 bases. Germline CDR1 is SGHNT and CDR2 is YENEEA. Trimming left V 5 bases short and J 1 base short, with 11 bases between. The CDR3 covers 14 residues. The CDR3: CASSLQGANTEAFF. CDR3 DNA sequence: TGTGCCAGCAGCCTTCAGGGCGCGAACACTGAAGCTTTCTTT.

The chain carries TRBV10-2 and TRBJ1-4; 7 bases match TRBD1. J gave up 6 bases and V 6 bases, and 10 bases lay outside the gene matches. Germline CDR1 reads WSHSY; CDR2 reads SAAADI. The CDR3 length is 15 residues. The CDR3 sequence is CASRLTGSADEKLFF. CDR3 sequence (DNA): TGCGCCAGCAGATTGACAGGGTCTGCGGATGAAAAACTGTTTTTT.

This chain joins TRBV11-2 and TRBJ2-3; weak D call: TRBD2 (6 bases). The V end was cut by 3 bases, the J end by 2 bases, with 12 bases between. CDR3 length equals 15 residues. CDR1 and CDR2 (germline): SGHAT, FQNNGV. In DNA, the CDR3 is TGTGCCAGCAGCTTCAGGACGGGAGTCACAGATACGCAGTATTTT. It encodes CASSFRTGVTDTQYF.

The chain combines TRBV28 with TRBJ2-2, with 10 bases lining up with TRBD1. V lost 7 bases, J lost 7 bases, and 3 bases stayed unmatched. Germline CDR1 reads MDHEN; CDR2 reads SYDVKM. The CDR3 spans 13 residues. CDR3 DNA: TGTGCCAGCAAGACAGGGGGCTTCGGGGAGCTGTTTTTT. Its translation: CASKTGGFGELFF.

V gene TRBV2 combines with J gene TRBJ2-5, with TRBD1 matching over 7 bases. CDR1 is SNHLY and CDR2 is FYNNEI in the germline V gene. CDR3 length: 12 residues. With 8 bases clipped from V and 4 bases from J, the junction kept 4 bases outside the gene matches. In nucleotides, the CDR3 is TGTGCCAGCCAGGGGGTATCAGAGACCCAGTACTTC. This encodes CASQGVSETQYF.